The clone carrying this T cell receptor (beta chain) was found once. The sample comes from a study of blood T cell repertoires in COVID-19. For the study at large: Acute and convalescent COVID-19 samples came from the United States, Italy and Spain. In each case, the material was cDNA or gDNA derived from T cells, B-cell-depleted T cells, or PBMCs.

From germline, CDR1 is SGHTA and CDR2 FQGNSA. There are 15 residues in the CDR3. The V end was cut by 1 base, the J end by 7 bases, with 14 bases between. In the authors' workflow: Amplification of reference gene primers was used by the study to estimate nucleated cell counts. The method was immunoSEQ multiplex PCR; TCRdb's version includes in-frame clones alone and lacks a portion of them. The V and J calls and the clone size are those of that table, but D and trimming were determined from the DNA. The sample lists around 300,000 clones; 86% were seen once. Material: peripheral blood. This clonotype was sampled from a woman in her 30s with active or convalescent COVID-19. The chain combines TRBV7-2 with TRBJ1-5; tentative D call: TRBD1 (5 bases). CDR3 coding DNA: TGTGCCAGCAGCTTAGATGGTGGGGCCTGGCAGCCCCAGCATTTT. Protein: CASSLDGGAWQPQHF.